This T cell receptor (beta chain) was identified during a study of blood T cell repertoires in COVID-19. V lost 3 bases to trimming and J lost 4 bases, with 9 bases between them. CDR1 and CDR2 from the germline V gene are ENHRY and SYGVKD. CDR3 length equals 13 residues. Using immunoSEQ multiplex PCR, the repertoire was profiled, and TCRdb retains in-frame clones only, with some absent. The profile covers 110,000 to 150,000 clones, with roughly three quarters appearing a single time and roughly 5.2% taken by the ten largest. This sequence joins TRBV10-3 and TRBJ2-5, with D possibly matching TRBD2 (5 bases). The sequence came from a woman in her seventies with COVID-19, enrolled during active disease. The source material was peripheral blood. The chain's CDR3 is CAISEGGGETQYF. The DNA of the CDR3 is TGTGCCATCAGTGAAGGCGGAGGAGAGACCCAGTACTTC.